These 12 T cell receptor beta chains share one sample of origin, sequenced in a study of monozygotic twins with inflammatory bowel disease (dated by TCRdb to between 2018 and 2021). Receptor libraries were prepared by 5' RACE. TCRdb names Illumina HiSeq 2500 as the instrument used. Reprocessed by TCRdb, the reads give a single entry per CDR3 protein sequence, without DNA. This sample's table lists about 300,000 distinct CDR3 sequences. Jointly, the top ten make up 5.5% to 6.5% of the sample. Sequencing was performed on blood. The receptors derive from a human donor with ulcerative colitis or Crohn's disease, or a healthy co-twin of an affected twin (not recorded which).

This chain uses TRBV20-1 with TRBJ1-3; absent DNA, TCRdb's TRBD1 call cannot be checked. The CDR3 has 15 residues. Germline assignment: CDR1 DFQATT and CDR2 SNEGSKA (reference sequence). CDR3 sequence: CSAIKQAASGNTIYF.

J is TRBJ2-1 and V is TRBV4-1; the D call of TRBD2 rests on TCRdb alone, since no DNA is present to check it. CDR1 is MGHRA, CDR2 YSYEKL, per germline. This CDR3 has 16 residues. This chain's CDR3 is CASSQDASGIINEQFF.

J is TRBJ2-7 and V is TRBV28. The CDR3 covers 15 residues. CDR1 MDHEN and CDR2 SYDVKM come from the germline V gene. CDR3 residues: CASSPNGPLSNEQYF.

The CDR3 region is CASSIEISAIIRQFF. The rearrangement uses TRBV19 and TRBJ2-1. The CDR3 runs 15 residues. CDR1 LNHDA and CDR2 SQIVND come from the germline V gene (reference sequence).

The V and J genes are TRBV10-3 and TRBJ1-2. Germline loops: CDR1 ENHRY, CDR2 SYGVKD. The CDR3 contains 12 residues. The CDR3 protein is CAISEDGVGYTF.

The chain couples TRBV19 to TRBJ2-2; absent DNA, TCRdb's TRBD1 call cannot be checked. CDR3 length equals 15 residues. The germline V gene encodes CDR1 LNHDA and CDR2 SQIVND (reference sequence). CDR3 in amino acids: CASSRPDLGTGELFF.

The chain couples TRBV3-1 to TRBJ2-1; TCRdb reports TRBD1, a call that lacks DNA to check it against. Looked up from germline, CDR1 is LGHDT and CDR2 is YNNKEL (reference sequence). This CDR3 is 19 amino acids long. CDR3 loop: CASSQDLLSPDRAGNEQFF.

The chain joins TRBV12-2 to TRBJ1-5; TCRdb gives TRBD1 as the D gene, but with no DNA this cannot be confirmed. TRBV12-2 is listed as a pseudogene. CDR3 length equals 16 residues. This CDR3 reads CASRRGTGAVNQPQHF.

This sequence joins TRBV5-1 and TRBJ1-3; there is no DNA to check the TCRdb D call of TRBD1. The CDR3 contains 15 residues. Germline CDR1 and CDR2: SGHRS and YFSETQ. The CDR3 protein is CASSSTPGSGNTIYF.

The chain couples TRBV5-1 to TRBJ1-1. Germline V gives CDR1 SGHRS, CDR2 YFSETQ. The CDR3 sequence is 15 residues long. Here the CDR3 reads CASSLAVDLGTEAFF.

The chain carries TRBV7-9 and TRBJ2-5; the D gene TCRdb calls, TRBD1, cannot be checked with no DNA. This CDR3 is built from 16 residues. CDR1 and CDR2 from the germline V gene are SEHNR and FQNEAQ (reference sequence). The CDR3 sequence: CASSPPMGQAQETQYF.

V gene TRBV12-3 or TRBV12-4 combines with J gene TRBJ2-2. The CDR3 extends over 11 amino acids. The CDR3 region is CASSFYGELFF.